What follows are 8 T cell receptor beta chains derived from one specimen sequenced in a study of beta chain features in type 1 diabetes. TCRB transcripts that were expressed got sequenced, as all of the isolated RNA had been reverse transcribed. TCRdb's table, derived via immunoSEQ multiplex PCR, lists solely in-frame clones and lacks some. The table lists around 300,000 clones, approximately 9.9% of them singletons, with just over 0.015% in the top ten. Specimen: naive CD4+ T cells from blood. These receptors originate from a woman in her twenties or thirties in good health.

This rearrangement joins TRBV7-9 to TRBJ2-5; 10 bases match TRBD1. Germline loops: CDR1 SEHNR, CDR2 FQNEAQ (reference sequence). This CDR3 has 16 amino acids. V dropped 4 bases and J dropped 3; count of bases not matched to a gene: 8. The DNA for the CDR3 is TGTGCCAGCAGCTCGATGAAAGGACAGGGGGAAGAGACCCAGTACTTC. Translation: CASSSMKGQGEETQYF.

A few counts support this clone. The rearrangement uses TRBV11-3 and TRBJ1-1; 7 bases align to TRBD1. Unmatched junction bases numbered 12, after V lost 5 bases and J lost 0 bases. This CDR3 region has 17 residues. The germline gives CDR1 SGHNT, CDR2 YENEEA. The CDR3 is CASSLGEQGPMNTEAFF. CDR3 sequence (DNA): TGTGCCAGCAGCCTCGGTGAACAGGGGCCAATGAACACTGAAGCTTTCTTT.

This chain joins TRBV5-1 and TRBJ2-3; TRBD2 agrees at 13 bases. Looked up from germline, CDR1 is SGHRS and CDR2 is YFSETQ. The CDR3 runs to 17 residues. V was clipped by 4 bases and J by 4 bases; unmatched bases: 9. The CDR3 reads CASSPKTSGRAADTQYF. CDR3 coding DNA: TGCGCCAGCAGCCCAAAAACTAGCGGGAGGGCTGCAGATACGCAGTATTTT.

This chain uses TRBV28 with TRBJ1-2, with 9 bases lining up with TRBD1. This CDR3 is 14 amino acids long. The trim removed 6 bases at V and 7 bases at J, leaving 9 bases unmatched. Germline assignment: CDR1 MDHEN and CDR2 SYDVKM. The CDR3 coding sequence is TGTGCCAGCAGACGGGGGGGGACAGGGTTTGGCTACACCTTC. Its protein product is CASRRGGTGFGYTF.

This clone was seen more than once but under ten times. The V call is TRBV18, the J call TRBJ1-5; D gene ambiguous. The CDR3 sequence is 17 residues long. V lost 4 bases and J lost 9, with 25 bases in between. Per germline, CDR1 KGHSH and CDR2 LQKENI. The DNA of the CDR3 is TGTGCCAGCTCACTCGCCGGAGGGTCCCTGGCGCAGCGGCCCCAGCATTTT. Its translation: CASSLAGGSLAQRPQHF. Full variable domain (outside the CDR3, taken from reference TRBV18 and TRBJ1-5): NAGVMQNPRHLVRRRGQEARLRCSPMKGHSHVYWYRQLPEEGLKFMVYLQKENIIDESGMPKERFSAEFPKEGPSILRIQQVVRGDSAAYFCASSLAGGSLAQRPQHFGDGTRLSIL.

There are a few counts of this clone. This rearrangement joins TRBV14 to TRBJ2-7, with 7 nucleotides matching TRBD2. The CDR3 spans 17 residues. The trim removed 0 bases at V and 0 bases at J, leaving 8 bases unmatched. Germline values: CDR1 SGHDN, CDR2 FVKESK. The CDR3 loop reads CASSQDSRTRDSYEQYF. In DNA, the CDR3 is TGTGCCAGCAGCCAAGATAGCAGGACTAGAGACTCCTACGAGCAGTACTTC.

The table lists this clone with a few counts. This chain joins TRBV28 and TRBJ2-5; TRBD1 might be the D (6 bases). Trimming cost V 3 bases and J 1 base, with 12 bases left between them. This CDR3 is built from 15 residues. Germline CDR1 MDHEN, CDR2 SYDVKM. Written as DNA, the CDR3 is TGTGCCAGCAGTTTGTACAGGGCTGGCCAAGAGACCCAGTACTTC. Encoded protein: CASSLYRAGQETQYF.

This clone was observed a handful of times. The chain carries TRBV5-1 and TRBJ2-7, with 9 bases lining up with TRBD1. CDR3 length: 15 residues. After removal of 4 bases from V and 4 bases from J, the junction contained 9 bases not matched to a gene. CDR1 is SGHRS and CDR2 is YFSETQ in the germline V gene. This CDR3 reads CASSPTGTGIYEQYF. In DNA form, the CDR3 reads TGCGCCAGCAGCCCGACCGGGACAGGGATTTACGAGCAGTACTTC.